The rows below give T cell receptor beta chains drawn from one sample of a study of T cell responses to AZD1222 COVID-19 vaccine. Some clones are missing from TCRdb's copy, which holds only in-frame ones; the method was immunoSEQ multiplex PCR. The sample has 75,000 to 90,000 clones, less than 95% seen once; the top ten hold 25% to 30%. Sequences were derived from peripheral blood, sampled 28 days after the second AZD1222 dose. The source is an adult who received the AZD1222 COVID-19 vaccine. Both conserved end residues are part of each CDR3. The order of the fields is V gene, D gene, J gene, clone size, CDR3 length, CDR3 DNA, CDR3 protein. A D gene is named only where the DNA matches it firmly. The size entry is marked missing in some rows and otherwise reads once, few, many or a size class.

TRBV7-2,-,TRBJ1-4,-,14,TGTGCCAGCAGCGCCCAGGGCCTGGGTGAAAAACTGTTTTTT,CASSAQGLGEKLFF
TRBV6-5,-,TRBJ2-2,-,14,TGTGCCAGCAGCACCACCCGGAACACCGGGGAGCTGTTTTTT,CASSTTRNTGELFF
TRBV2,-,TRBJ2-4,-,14,TGTGCCAGCGGCGCCCTTCCGCAGATAAACATTCAGTACTTC,CASGALPQINIQYF
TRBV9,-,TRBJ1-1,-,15,TGTGCCAGCAGCGCCGGGGACACAATGAACACTGAAGCTTTCTTT,CASSAGDTMNTEAFF
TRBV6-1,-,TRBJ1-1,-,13,TGTGCCAGCAGTGATGGCAGAAACACTGAAGCTTTCTTT,CASSDGRNTEAFF
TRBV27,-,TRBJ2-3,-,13,TGTGCCAGCAACCATACTGAGGGAGATACGCAGTATTTT,CASNHTEGDTQYF
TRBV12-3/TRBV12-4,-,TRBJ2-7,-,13,TGTGCCAGCAGTTTACGGGGGCCCTACGAGCAGTACTTC,CASSLRGPYEQYF
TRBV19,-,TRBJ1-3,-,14,TGTGCCAGTAGCAAAAGGGGGTCTGGAAACACCATATATTTT,CASSKRGSGNTIYF
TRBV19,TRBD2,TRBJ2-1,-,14,TGTGCCAGTAGTGCCCAGCGGGAGGGCCACGAGCAGTTCTTC,CASSAQREGHEQFF
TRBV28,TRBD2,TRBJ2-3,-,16,TGTGCCAGCAGCGGGACTAGCGGGAGAATTACAGATACGCAGTATTTT,CASSGTSGRITDTQYF
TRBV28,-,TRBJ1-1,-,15,TGTGCCAGCCTAATACTAGAGGGGGGTAAAGCTGAAGCTTTCTTT,CASLILEGGKAEAFF
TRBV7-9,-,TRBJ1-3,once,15,TGTGCCAGCAGCATAGAGGGGTTCTCTGGAAACACCATATATTTT,CASSIEGFSGNTIYF
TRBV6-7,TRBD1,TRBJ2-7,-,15,TGTGCCAGCAGTTTTCCGGGACAGGGCTCCCACGAGCAGTACTTC,CASSFPGQGSHEQYF
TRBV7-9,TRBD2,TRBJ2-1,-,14,TGTGCCAGCAGCTTACTGGCGGGAGTGGCTGAGCAGTTCTTC,CASSLLAGVAEQFF
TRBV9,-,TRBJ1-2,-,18,TGTGCCAGCAGCGAACCGCCCACGCACTCGACAGCACCCTATGGCTACACCTTC,CASSEPPTHSTAPYGYTF
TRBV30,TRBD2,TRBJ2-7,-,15,TGTGCCTGGAGGGGAGCGGGAGGGGATCGCTACGAGCAGTACTTC,CAWRGAGGDRYEQYF
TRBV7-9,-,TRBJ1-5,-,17,TGTGCCAGCAGCTTCTCCGGGGGGTTGACAGGCGGTCAGCCCCAGCATTTT,CASSFSGGLTGGQPQHF
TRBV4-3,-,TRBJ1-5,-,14,TGCGCCAGCAGCCAGAGGCGGGCCAATCAGCCCCAGCATTTT,CASSQRRANQPQHF
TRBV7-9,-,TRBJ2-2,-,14,TGTGCCAGCAGCCAGGAGCTCCGGAGCGGGGAGCTGTTTTTT,CASSQELRSGELFF
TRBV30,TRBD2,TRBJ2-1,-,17,TGTGCCTGGAGTGTACGAGTACTAGCGGTCTCCTACAATGAGCAGTTCTTC,CAWSVRVLAVSYNEQFF
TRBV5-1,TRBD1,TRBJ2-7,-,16,TGCGCCAGCAGCCAAGGGACAGGACTACACTCCTACGAGCAGTACTTC,CASSQGTGLHSYEQYF
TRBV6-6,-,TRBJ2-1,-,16,TGTGCCAGCACCCAGGGGGGACAGCGCTCCTACAATGAGCAGTTCTTC,CASTQGGQRSYNEQFF
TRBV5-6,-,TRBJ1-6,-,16,TGTGCCAGCAGCTTGAGATACGGGCTGACCAATTCACCCCTCCACTTT,CASSLRYGLTNSPLHF